This entry concerns a single T cell receptor (beta chain). This specimen belongs to a study of blood T cell repertoires in COVID-19. Study as a whole: Collection of acute and convalescent COVID-19 samples took place in the United States, Italy and Spain. T cells, B-cell-depleted T cells, or PBMCs provided the cDNA or gDNA that served as material.

Under the authors' procedure: Reference gene primer amplification yielded estimated nucleated cell counts. Data came from immunoSEQ multiplex PCR; TCRdb stores just in-frame clones and leaves some out. V and J calls and clone size are those listed in that table; D and trimming were worked out from the DNA. This sample yields about 100,000 clones, of which 70% to 90% are seen a single time; over 2% belongs to the top ten. The CDR3 runs 14 residues. Between the trimmed V and J ends, which lost 10 bases and 0 bases, there was a span of 13 bases. CDR1 and CDR2 from the germline V gene are SEHNR and FQNEAQ (reference sequence).

The sample consisted of peripheral blood. J is TRBJ1-3 and V is TRBV7-9, with D perhaps TRBD1 (5 bases). The receptor was derived from a middle-aged man with active COVID-19. The CDR3 region has the DNA TGTGCCACTGAGACAGCATTCTCTGGAAACACCATATATTTT. Protein sequence: CATETAFSGNTIYF.